This T cell receptor beta chain derives from a study of blood T cell repertoires in COVID-19. Across the whole study: T cells, B-cell-depleted T cells, or PBMCs provided the cDNA or gDNA that served as material.

Generated by immunoSEQ multiplex PCR, the TCRdb table keeps only in-frame clones and is missing some. The table has approximately 2,800 clones, 93% seen once. The source material was peripheral blood. This TCR derives from a human donor in a cohort sampled during active COVID-19.

CDR3 DNA: TGTGCCAGCAGTATAGCGGGGGGCCTAGAGACCCAGTACTTC. Its translation is CASSIAGGLETQYF. The rearrangement joins TRBV7-9 to TRBJ2-5; 10 positions match TRBD2. V was pared by 6 bases and J by 4 bases, with 5 bases of the junction left unmatched. This CDR3 contains 14 residues. CDR1 and CDR2 (germline): SEHNR, FQNEAQ (reference sequence).